This T cell receptor (beta chain) was obtained from a study of control samples from healthy donors and cancer patients. Clones were sequenced by immunoSEQ multiplex PCR, and TCRdb holds only the in-frame ones, with some missing. This table has around 55,000 clones, more than 70% appearing once. The receptor was derived from a man in his forties or fifties with colorectal cancer. Sequenced material: PBMCs.

DNA of the CDR3: TGTGCCAGCAGTGAAGTCGACGGACAGGCGGGCTACACCTTC. This gives the protein CASSEVDGQAGYTF. The chain couples TRBV6-1 to TRBJ1-2, with 7 bases lining up with TRBD1. CDR1 MNHNS and CDR2 SASEGT come from the germline V gene. This CDR3 has 14 residues. V lost 1 base, J lost 8 bases, and 7 bases stayed unmatched.